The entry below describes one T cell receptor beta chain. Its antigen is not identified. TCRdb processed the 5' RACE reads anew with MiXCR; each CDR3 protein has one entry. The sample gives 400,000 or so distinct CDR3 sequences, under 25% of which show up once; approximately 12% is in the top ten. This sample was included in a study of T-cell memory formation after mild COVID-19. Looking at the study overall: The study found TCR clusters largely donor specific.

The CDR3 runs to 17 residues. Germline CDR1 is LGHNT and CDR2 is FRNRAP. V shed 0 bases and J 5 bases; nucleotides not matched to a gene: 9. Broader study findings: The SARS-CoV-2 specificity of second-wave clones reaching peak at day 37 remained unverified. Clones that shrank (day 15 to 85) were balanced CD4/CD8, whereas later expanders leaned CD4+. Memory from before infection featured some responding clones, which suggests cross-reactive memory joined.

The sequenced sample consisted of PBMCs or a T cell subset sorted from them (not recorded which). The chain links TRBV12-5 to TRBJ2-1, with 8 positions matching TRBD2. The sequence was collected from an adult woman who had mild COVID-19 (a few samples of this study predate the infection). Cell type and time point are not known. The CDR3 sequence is CASGLVKVTSGNNEQFF. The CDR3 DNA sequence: TGTGCTAGTGGTTTGGTAAAGGTAACTAGCGGCAACAATGAGCAGTTCTTC.